These T cell receptor beta chains were read from a single sample in a study of cytotoxic CD8 clonotypes in ibrutinib-treated CLL. The assay was immunoSEQ multiplex PCR, and TCRdb's table has in-frame clones only and misses some. Of 27,000 or so clones in the sample, about 82% were seen once. Sample: PBMCs, taken after 24 months of ibrutinib treatment. These TCRs come from a human donor with chronic lymphocytic leukemia. CDR3s include the opening cysteine and the closing phenylalanine or tryptophan. The D gene is left open where the match is weak. Clone size is not always given. Where it is, it says once, few, many or a class for expanded clones.

j_gene,v_gene,abundance,d_gene,CDR3nt,CDR3aa
TRBJ2-1,TRBV7-3,-,TRBD2,TGTGCCAGCAGCTTGGAGCGGGACTCCTACAATGAGCAGTTCTTC,CASSLERDSYNEQFF
TRBJ2-3,TRBV6-1,once,TRBD1,TGTGCCAGCAGTGAAGTTCTACAGGGGTTCGGCACAGATACGCAGTATTTT,CASSEVLQGFGTDTQYF
TRBJ1-1,TRBV4-1,-,-,TGCGCCAGCAGCCAAGCCGTTCTGGGGACGGGAGTTGGCACTGAAGCTTTCTTT,CASSQAVLGTGVGTEAFF
TRBJ1-2,TRBV5-6,-,-,TGTGCCAGCACGTGGAGGCGGGGGCACTATGGCTACACCTTC,CASTWRRGHYGYTF
TRBJ2-3,TRBV6-1,-,-,TGTGCCAGCAGTGAAGGGATATTGGGACCCGGGGCAGATACGCAGTATTTT,CASSEGILGPGADTQYF
TRBJ2-7,TRBV5-4,-,-,TGTGCCAGCAGCTTGCCTCGGGCGGCGTTGGACGAGCAGTACTTC,CASSLPRAALDEQYF
TRBJ2-7,TRBV5-1,few,-,TGCGCCAGCAGCTTAAATCCGGGGCCGGTGGAGGGCTACGAGCAGTACTTC,CASSLNPGPVEGYEQYF
TRBJ1-5,TRBV6-5,-,-,TGTGCCAGCAGCCAGGACAGTTTCAATCAGCCCCAGCATTTT,CASSQDSFNQPQHF
TRBJ1-1,TRBV28,-,-,TGTGCCAGCAGGGGTGACACTGAAGCTTTCTTT,CASRGDTEAFF
TRBJ2-1,TRBV19,-,TRBD2,TGTGCCAGTAGTATTTCGGGCGGGGGTTTCTACAATGAGCAGTTCTTC,CASSISGGGFYNEQFF
TRBJ2-1,TRBV9,-,TRBD2,TGTGCCAGCAGCGAGGGGGTAGTAGCGGGACCTGGAGGGAATGAGCAGTTCTTC,CASSEGVVAGPGGNEQFF
TRBJ1-2,TRBV7-2,-,TRBD1,TGTGCCAGCAGCCGGTACAGGGGTGAGGACGGCTACACCTTC,CASSRYRGEDGYTF
TRBJ2-5,TRBV10-2,-,-,TGCGCCAGCAGTGTCGGGGGGCGCTGGGAGACCCAGTACTTC,CASSVGGRWETQYF
TRBJ1-3,TRBV7-9,-,TRBD1,TGTGCCAGCAGCTTCACAGGGGAGGTAGCTGGAAACACCATATATTTT,CASSFTGEVAGNTIYF
TRBJ2-5,TRBV5-6,few,-,TGTGCCAGCAGCTTGAGTAGGTGGGGACAAGAGACCCAGTACTTC,CASSLSRWGQETQYF
TRBJ1-5,TRBV19,-,-,TGTGCCAGTAGTATAGTCCCACCGGGACCATCCAACAATCAGCCCCAGCATTTT,CASSIVPPGPSNNQPQHF
TRBJ2-5,TRBV14,-,-,TGTGCCAGCAGCCAAGATCAGTTCGCTGGAGAGACCCAGTACTTC,CASSQDQFAGETQYF
TRBJ2-1,TRBV9,-,-,TGTGCCAGCAGCGTAGTCGGGACCACAGAGGTGGGTGAGCAGTTCTTC,CASSVVGTTEVGEQFF
TRBJ2-7,TRBV4-1,-,TRBD1,TGCGCCAGCAGCCCGAGGACAGGGATCCACGAGCAGTACTTC,CASSPRTGIHEQYF
TRBJ1-2,TRBV13,-,-,TGTGCCAGCAGCTTTAGGGCAGGGGACGAAAACTATGGCTACACCTTC,CASSFRAGDENYGYTF
TRBJ2-3,TRBV14,-,TRBD1,TGTGCCAGCAGCCAAGATGGGACAGGAGCCCCTAGCACAGATACGCAGTATTTT,CASSQDGTGAPSTDTQYF
TRBJ1-3,TRBV4-1,-,-,TGCGCCAGCAGCCAGCAGGAAATTGGAAACACCATATATTTT,CASSQQEIGNTIYF
TRBJ1-1,TRBV7-6,-,-,TGTGCCAGCAGCTGGGGACTACCCAACACTGAAGCTTTCTTT,CASSWGLPNTEAFF
TRBJ2-7,TRBV19,-,-,TGTGCCAGTATCCTGACCTACGAGCAGTACTTC,CASILTYEQYF
TRBJ2-3,TRBV7-7,-,-,TGTGCTAGCAGCTGTAGGGGCAGGGAGGCAGATACGCAGTATTTT,CASSCRGREADTQYF
TRBJ1-4,TRBV5-1,-,-,TGCGCCAGCAGCTTGGGACAACTTGCAACTAATGAAAAACTGTTTTTT,CASSLGQLATNEKLFF
TRBJ2-5,TRBV5-1,-,-,TGCGCCAGCAGCGCGGGACTTCACCAAGAGACCCAGTACTTC,CASSAGLHQETQYF
TRBJ2-2,TRBV27,-,TRBD1,TGTGCCAGCAGTTTATCGATATGGACAGGGAACACCGGGGAGCTGTTTTTT,CASSLSIWTGNTGELFF
TRBJ2-3,TRBV5-1,-,TRBD2,TGCGCCAGCAGCTTGGATAAACTAGCGGCAGATACGCAGTATTTT,CASSLDKLAADTQYF
TRBJ2-7,TRBV9,-,-,TGTGCCAGCAGCCCGTGGACGTTCTCCTACGAGCAGTACTTC,CASSPWTFSYEQYF
TRBJ1-5,TRBV7-9,-,-,TGTGCCAGCAGCCACGAAGGCAATCAGCCCCAGCATTTT,CASSHEGNQPQHF
TRBJ1-3,TRBV14,-,-,TGTGCCAGCAGTCTCAGACAGGACTCTGGAAACACCATATATTTT,CASSLRQDSGNTIYF
TRBJ1-1,TRBV6-1,-,TRBD1,TGTGCCAGCAGTGAACAGGGGGCGAGTGACACTGAAGCTTTCTTT,CASSEQGASDTEAFF
TRBJ1-1,TRBV18,once,-,TGTGCCAGCTCACCACCGTCAGGGGTCCTGGGAGCTTTCTTT,CASSPPSGVLGAFF
TRBJ2-3,TRBV7-9,-,TRBD2,TGTGCCAGCAGCCCCCCTCTCGCGGGGGGGAGCACAGATACGCAGTATTTT,CASSPPLAGGSTDTQYF
TRBJ1-3,TRBV5-4,-,-,TGTGCCAGCAGCTTGGACCCAGGAAACACCATATATTTT,CASSLDPGNTIYF
TRBJ1-1,TRBV7-9,-,-,TGTGCCAGCAGCCCTATATCGGGGGACACTGAAGCTTTCTTT,CASSPISGDTEAFF
TRBJ2-1,TRBV9,-,TRBD2,TGTGCCAGCAGCGTAGCGACTAGCGGGAGCTCCTACAATGAGCAGTTCTTC,CASSVATSGSSYNEQFF
TRBJ2-7,TRBV2,-,-,TGTGCCAGCAAGGGCGGTGGTTGGACTACAAACTACGAGCAGTACTTC,CASKGGGWTTNYEQYF
TRBJ1-1,TRBV10-1,-,-,TGCGCCAGCAGTGGAGATAGAGACGGGGACACTGAAGCTTTCTTT,CASSGDRDGDTEAFF
TRBJ1-2,TRBV6-5,-,-,TGTGCCAGCAGTGAAGGGAGTAACTATGGCTACACCTTC,CASSEGSNYGYTF
TRBJ1-2,TRBV19,-,-,TGTGCCAGTACCCCTCACCAGCCGACGATAAACTATGGCTACACCTTC,CASTPHQPTINYGYTF
TRBJ2-1,TRBV14,once,-,TGTGCCAGCAGCCTCCGGGCTGAGCAGTTCTTC,CASSLRAEQFF
TRBJ2-6,TRBV18,-,-,TGTGCCAGCTCACCTTTACAGGGTCGCTCTGGGGCCAACGTCCTGACTTTC,CASSPLQGRSGANVLTF
TRBJ1-5,TRBV5-6,once,-,TGTGCCAGCAGCCGCTACAGGGTGGCTTCACGGAATCAGCCCCAGCATTTT,CASSRYRVASRNQPQHF
TRBJ1-4,TRBV5-1,-,-,TGCGCCAGCAGCAACGGGGCAACTAATGAAAAACTGTTTTTT,CASSNGATNEKLFF
TRBJ2-5,TRBV7-7,once,TRBD1,TGTGCTAGCAGCTTAGCAGGGGGCTCATCAGAGACCCAGTACTTC,CASSLAGGSSETQYF
TRBJ1-2,TRBV19,few,TRBD1,TGTGCCACCACCGTCAGGGGGCACTATGGCTACACCTTC,CATTVRGHYGYTF
TRBJ2-1,TRBV9,-,-,TGTGCCAGCAGCGTAGCCTGGACAGTTGTGGGTAATGAGCAGTTCTTC,CASSVAWTVVGNEQFF
TRBJ1-2,TRBV6-5,few,-,TGTGCCAGCAGTTACACCTCGAGTCAGAGGTACTATGGCTACACCTTC,CASSYTSSQRYYGYTF